The present entry profiles one TCR beta chain with its context. Its target is unknown. The CDR3 runs 14 residues. Trimming removed 3 bases at V and 0 bases at J, with 9 bases between. The data were obtained in a study of T cell repertoires in cytomegalovirus infection. TCRdb reanalysed the reads using MiXCR and keeps one entry per CDR3 protein. This sample yields about 310,000 distinct CDR3 sequences, of which 17% are seen a single time; approximately 12% belongs to the top ten. General study findings and limits: Ex vivo responses were dominated by HLA-C-restricted CMV-specific TCR beta clonotypes.

The J gene is TRBJ2-7, the V gene TRBV12-3 or TRBV12-4; tentative D call: TRBD1 (6 bases). This TCR came from a human donor in good health (CMV status not recorded). Some clones in this sample may be carry-over from other donors' samples. The specimen was PBMCs. CDR3 coding DNA: TGTGCCAGCAGTTTGGGGACAAACTCCTACGAGCAGTACTTC. It specifies CASSLGTNSYEQYF.